This TCR beta chain was identified in a study of T cells after yellow fever vaccination. TCRdb reprocessed the 5' RACE reads with MiXCR, giving one entry per CDR3 protein. The sample has about 240,000 distinct CDR3 sequences; less than 9% are singletons. The table lists this clonotype with a few counts. This CDR3 contains 16 residues. The germline V gene has CDR1 SGHKS and CDR2 YYEKEE (reference sequence). Trimming cost V 4 bases and J 5 bases; bases outside gene matches: 14. This TCR derives from a man aged 25 to 40 who received the YFV17D yellow fever vaccine. The rearrangement uses TRBV5-5 and TRBJ2-5; TRBD2 matches 7 bases. Sequencing was performed on CD4+ T cells sorted from PBMCs, taken 15 days after the yellow fever booster vaccination. The CDR3 DNA reads as TGTGCCAGCAGCCCCCGGGGGGAGTTAGGGGAGGAGACCCAGTACTTC. Translated, it gives CASSPRGELGEETQYF.